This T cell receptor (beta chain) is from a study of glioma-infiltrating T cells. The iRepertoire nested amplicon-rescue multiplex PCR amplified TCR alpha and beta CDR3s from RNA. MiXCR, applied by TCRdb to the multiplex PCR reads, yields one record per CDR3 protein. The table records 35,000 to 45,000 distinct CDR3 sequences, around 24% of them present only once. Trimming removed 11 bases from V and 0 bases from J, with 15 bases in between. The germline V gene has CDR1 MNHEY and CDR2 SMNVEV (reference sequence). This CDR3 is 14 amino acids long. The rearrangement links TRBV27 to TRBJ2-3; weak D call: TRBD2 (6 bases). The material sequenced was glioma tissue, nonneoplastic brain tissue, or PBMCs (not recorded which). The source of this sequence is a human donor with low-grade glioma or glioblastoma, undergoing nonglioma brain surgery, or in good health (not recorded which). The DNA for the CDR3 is TGTGCCGGCTACTTCGGGACTAGCACAGATACGCAGTATTTT. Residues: CAGYFGTSTDTQYF.